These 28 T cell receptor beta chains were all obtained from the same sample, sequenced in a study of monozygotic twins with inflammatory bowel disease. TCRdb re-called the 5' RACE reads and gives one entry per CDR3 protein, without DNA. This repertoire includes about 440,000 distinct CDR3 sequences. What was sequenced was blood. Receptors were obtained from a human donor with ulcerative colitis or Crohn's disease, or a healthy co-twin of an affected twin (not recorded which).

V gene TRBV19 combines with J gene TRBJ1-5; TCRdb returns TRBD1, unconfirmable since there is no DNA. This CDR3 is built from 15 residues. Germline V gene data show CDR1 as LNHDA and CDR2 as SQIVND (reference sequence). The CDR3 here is CASSIEGASRGPQHF.

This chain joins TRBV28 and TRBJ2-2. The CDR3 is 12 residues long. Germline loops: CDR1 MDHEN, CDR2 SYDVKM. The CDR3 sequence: CASSLSIGELFF. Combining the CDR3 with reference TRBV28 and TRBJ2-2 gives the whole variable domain DVKVTQSSRYLVKRTGEKVFLECVQDMDHENMFWYRQDPGLGLRLIYFSYDVKMKEKGDIPEGYSVSREKKERFSLILESASTNQTSMYLCASSLSIGELFFGEGSRLTVL.

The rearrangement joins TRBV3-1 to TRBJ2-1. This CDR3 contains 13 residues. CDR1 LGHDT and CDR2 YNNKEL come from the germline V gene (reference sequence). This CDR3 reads CASSPRPSNEQFF.

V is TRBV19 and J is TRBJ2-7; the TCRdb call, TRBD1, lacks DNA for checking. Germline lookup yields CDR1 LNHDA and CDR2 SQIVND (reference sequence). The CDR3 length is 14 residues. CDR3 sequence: CATRGLGASYEQYF.

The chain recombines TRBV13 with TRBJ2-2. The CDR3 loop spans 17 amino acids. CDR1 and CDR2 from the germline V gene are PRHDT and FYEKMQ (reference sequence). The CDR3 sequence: CASSFTLDGANTGELFF.

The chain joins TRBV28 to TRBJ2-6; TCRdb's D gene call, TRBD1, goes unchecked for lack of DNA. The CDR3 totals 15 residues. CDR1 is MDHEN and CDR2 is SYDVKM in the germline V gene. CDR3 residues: CASRTGASGANVLTF.

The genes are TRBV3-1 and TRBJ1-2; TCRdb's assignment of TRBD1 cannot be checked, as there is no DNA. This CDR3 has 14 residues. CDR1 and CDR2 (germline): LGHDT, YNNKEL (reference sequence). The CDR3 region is CASSQGGTGGGYTF.

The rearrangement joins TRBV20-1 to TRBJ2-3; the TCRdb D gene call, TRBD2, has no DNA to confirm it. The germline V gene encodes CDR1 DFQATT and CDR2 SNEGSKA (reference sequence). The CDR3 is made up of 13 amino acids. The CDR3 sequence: CSAPGLGADTQYF.

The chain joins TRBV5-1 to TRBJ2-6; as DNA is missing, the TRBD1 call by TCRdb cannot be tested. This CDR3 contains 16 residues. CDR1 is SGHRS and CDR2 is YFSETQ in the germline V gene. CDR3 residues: CASSWTGGAEANVLTF.

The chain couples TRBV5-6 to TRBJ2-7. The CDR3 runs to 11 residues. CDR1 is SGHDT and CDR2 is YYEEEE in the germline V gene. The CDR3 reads CASSLFHEQYF. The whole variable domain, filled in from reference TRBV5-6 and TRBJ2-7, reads DAGVTQSPTHLIKTRGQQVTLRCSPKSGHDTVSWYQQALGQGPQFIFQYYEEEERQRGNFPDRFSGHQFPNYSSELNVNALLLGDSALYLCASSLFHEQYFGPGTRLTVT.

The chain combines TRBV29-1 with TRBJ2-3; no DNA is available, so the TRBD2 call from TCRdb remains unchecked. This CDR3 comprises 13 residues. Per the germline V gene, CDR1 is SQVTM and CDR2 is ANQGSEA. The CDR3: CSLLWEGRNTQYF.

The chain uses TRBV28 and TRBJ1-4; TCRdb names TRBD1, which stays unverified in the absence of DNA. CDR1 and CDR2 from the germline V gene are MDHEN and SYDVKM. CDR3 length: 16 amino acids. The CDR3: CASTSGGAVGNEKLFF.

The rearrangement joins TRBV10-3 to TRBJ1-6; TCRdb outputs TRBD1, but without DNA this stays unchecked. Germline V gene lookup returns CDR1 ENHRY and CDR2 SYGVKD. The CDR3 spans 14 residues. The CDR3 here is CAIGAGTANSPLHF.

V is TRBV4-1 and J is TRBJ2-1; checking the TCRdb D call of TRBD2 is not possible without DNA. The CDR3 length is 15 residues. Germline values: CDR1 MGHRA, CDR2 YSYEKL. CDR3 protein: CASSHSGGPYNEQFF.

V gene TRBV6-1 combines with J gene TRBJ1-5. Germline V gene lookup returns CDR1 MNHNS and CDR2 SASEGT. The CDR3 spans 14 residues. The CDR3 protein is CATAETSLNQPQHF.

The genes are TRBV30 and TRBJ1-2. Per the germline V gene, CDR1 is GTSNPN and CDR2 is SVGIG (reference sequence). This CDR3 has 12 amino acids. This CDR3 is CAWWTVNYGYTF.

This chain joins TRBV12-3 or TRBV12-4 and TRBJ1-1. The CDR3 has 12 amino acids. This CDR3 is CASTPLNGEAFF.

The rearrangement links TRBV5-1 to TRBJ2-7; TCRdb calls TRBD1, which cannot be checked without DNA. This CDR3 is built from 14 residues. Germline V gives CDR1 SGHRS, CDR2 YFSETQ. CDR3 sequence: CASSLEGQGVEQYF.

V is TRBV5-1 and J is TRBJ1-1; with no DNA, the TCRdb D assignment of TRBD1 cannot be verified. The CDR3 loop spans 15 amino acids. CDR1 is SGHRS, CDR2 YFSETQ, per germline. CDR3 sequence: CASSLATTGDTEAFF.

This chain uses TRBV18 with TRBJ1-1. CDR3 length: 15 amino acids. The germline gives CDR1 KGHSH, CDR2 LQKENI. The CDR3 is CASSPPGAKNTEAFF. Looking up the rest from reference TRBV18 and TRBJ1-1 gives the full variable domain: NAGVMQNPRHLVRRRGQEARLRCSPMKGHSHVYWYRQLPEEGLKFMVYLQKENIIDESGMPKERFSAEFPKEGPSILRIQQVVRGDSAAYFCASSPPGAKNTEAFFGQGTRLTVV.

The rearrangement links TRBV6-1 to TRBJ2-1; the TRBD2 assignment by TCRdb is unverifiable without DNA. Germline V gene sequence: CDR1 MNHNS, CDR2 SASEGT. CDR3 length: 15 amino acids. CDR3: CASSPTSGGSDEQFF.

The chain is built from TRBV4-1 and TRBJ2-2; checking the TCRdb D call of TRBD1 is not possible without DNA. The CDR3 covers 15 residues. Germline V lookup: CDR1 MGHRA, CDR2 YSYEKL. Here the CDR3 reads CASSQGAGIGGELFF.

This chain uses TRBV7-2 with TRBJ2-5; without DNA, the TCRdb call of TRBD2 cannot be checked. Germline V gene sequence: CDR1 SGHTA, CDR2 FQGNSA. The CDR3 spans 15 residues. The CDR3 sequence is CASSFGGSGQETQYF.

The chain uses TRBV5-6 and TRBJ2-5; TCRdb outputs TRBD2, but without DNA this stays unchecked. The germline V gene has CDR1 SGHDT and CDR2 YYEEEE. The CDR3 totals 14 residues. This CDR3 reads CASSLYSGGETQYF. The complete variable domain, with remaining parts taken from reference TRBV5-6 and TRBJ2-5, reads DAGVTQSPTHLIKTRGQQVTLRCSPKSGHDTVSWYQQALGQGPQFIFQYYEEEERQRGNFPDRFSGHQFPNYSSELNVNALLLGDSALYLCASSLYSGGETQYFGPGTRLLVL.

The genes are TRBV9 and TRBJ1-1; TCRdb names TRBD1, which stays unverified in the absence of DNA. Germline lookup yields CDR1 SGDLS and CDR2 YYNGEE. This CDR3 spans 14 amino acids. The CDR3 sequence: CASSPWGVGTEAFF.

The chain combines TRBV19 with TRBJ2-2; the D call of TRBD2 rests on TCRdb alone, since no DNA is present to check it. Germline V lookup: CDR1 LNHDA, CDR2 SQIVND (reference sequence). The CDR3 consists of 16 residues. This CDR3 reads CASSMPFGESTGELFF.

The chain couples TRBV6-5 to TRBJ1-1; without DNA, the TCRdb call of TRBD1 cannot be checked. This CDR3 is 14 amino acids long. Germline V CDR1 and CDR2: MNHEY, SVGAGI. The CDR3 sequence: CASSYSIQGSEAFF.

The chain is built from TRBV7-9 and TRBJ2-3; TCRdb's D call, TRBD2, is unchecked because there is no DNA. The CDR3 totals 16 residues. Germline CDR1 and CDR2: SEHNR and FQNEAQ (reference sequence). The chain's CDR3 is CASSLQGPPSTDTQYF.